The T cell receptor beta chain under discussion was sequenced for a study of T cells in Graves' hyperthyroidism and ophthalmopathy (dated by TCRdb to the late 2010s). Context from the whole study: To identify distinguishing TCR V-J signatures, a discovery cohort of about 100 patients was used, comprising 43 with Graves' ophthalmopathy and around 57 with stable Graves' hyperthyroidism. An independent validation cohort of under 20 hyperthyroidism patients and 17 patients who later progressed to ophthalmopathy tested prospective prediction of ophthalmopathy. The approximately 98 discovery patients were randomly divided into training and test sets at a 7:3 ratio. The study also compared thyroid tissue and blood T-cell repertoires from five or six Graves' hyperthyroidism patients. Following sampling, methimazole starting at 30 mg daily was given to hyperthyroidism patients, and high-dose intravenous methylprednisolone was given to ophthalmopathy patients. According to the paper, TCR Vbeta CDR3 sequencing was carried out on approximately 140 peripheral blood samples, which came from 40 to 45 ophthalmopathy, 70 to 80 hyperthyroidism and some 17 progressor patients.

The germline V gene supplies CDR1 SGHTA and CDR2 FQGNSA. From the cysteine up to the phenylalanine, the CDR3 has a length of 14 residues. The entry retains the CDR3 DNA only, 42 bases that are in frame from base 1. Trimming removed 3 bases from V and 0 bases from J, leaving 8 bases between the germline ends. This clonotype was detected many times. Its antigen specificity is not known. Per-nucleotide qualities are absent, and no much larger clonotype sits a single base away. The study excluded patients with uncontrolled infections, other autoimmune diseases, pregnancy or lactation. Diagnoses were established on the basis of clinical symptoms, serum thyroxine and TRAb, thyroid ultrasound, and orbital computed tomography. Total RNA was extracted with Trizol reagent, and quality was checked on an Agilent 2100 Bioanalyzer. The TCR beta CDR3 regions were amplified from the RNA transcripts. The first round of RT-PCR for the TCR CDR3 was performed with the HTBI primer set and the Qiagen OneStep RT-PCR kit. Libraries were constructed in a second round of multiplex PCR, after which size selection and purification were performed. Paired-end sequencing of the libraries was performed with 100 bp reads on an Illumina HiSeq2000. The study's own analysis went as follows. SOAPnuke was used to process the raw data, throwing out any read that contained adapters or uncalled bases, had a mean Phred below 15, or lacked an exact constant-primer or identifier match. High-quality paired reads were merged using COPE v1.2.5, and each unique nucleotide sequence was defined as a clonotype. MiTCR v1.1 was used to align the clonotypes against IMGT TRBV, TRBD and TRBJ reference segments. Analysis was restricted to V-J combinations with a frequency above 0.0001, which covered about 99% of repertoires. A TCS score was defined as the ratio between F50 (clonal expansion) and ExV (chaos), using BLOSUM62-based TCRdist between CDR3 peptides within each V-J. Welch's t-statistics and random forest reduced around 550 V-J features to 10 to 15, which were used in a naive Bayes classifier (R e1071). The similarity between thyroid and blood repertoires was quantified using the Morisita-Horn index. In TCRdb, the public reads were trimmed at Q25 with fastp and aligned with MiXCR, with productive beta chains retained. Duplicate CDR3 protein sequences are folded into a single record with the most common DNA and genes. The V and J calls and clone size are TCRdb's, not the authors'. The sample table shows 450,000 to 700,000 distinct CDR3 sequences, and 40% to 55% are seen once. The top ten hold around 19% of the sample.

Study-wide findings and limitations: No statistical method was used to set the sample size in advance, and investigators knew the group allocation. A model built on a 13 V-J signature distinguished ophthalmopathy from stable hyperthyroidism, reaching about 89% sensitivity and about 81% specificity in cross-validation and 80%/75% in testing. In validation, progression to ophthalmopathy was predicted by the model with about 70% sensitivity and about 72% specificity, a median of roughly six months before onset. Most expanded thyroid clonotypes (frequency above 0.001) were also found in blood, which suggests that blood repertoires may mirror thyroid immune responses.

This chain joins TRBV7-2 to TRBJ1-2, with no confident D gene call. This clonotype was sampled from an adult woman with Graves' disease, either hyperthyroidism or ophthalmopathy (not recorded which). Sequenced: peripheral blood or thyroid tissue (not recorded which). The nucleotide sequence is TGTGCCAGCAGCTTTCCGACATCTAACTATGGCTACACCTTC. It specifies CASSFPTSNYGYTF.